These T cell receptor beta chains were read from a single sample in a study of PD-1 blockade in classical Hodgkin lymphoma. The method was immunoSEQ multiplex PCR; TCRdb's version includes in-frame clones alone and lacks a portion of them. Of approximately 98,000 clones listed, nearly 90% were seen once; the top ten hold nearly 20%. The sample consisted of peripheral blood mononuclear cells (PBMCs), taken before the second cycle of nivolumab. The receptors were gathered from a human donor with classical Hodgkin lymphoma. CDR3s include the opening cysteine and the closing phenylalanine or tryptophan. The D gene is left open where the match is weak. For some rows the clone size is stated as once, few or many, or as a class when expanded; others skip it.

j_gene,abundance,v_gene,d_gene,CDR3nt,CDR3aa
TRBJ2-1,NA,TRBV7-9,NA,TGTGCCAGCAGCTTAGGTACCCCCAGGGGTGAGCAGTTCTTC,CASSLGTPRGEQFF
TRBJ1-2,NA,TRBV19,TRBD1,TGTGCCAGTAGTAGACAGGGGACCTATGGCTACACCTTC,CASSRQGTYGYTF
TRBJ2-1,NA,TRBV7-9,NA,TGTGCCAGCAGCTTAGGACCAGCCTTAGAGCAGTTCTTC,CASSLGPALEQFF
TRBJ1-1,NA,TRBV6-5,NA,TGTGCCAGCAGTTATGCAGGGCCCCTGGAGACTGAAGCTTTCTTT,CASSYAGPLETEAFF
TRBJ2-7,NA,TRBV7-9,TRBD2,TGTGCCAGTTCGGGACTAGCGGGACCCTCCGAGCAGTACTTC,CASSGLAGPSEQYF
TRBJ2-3,NA,TRBV5-1,NA,TGCGCCAGCAGCTTAACACCGGGACGGAGGGGACCTAGCACAGATACGCAGTATTTT,CASSLTPGRRGPSTDTQYF
TRBJ2-1,NA,TRBV18,NA,TGTGCCAGCTCACCACTGTCTCCTTACAATGAGCAGTTCTTC,CASSPLSPYNEQFF
TRBJ2-1,NA,TRBV6-1,NA,TGTGCCAGCAGTGAAGGAGCAGGGTACAATGAGCAGTTCTTC,CASSEGAGYNEQFF
TRBJ2-5,NA,TRBV2,NA,TGTGCCAGCAGAGCCCAAGAGACCCAGTACTTC,CASRAQETQYF
TRBJ1-2,NA,TRBV7-9,NA,TGTGCCAGCAGCTCGGGGCCCCTCTCCGTCTATGGCTACACCTTC,CASSSGPLSVYGYTF
TRBJ1-1,NA,TRBV13,NA,TGTGCCAGCAGCTTAGGAGTGGTGTACATGAACACTGAAGCTTTCTTT,CASSLGVVYMNTEAFF
TRBJ2-1,NA,TRBV7-9,NA,TGTGCCCTCTGGGGGGCAGGCTACAATGAGCAGTTCTTC,CALWGAGYNEQFF
TRBJ2-7,NA,TRBV30,NA,TGTGCCTGGAAGGGGGAGTCCTACGAGCAGTACTTC,CAWKGESYEQYF
TRBJ1-5,NA,TRBV5-5,NA,TGTGCCAGCAGCCCGTTTTCTGGGGTAATCAATCAGCCCCAGCATTTT,CASSPFSGVINQPQHF
TRBJ2-5,NA,TRBV15,NA,TGTGCCACCAGCAGGGTTGGAGAGACCCAGTACTTC,CATSRVGETQYF
TRBJ2-7,NA,TRBV6-1,TRBD1,TGTGCCAGCAGGGCGGGACAGGGGTACGAGCAGTACTTC,CASRAGQGYEQYF
TRBJ2-5,NA,TRBV12-2,NA,TGTGCAAGTCGCTTAGATCCTAGCGAGACCCAGTACTTC,CASRLDPSETQYF
TRBJ2-7,NA,TRBV18,NA,TGTGCCAGCTCGGGGGCCACAACCTACGAGCAGTACTTC,CASSGATTYEQYF
TRBJ2-7,NA,TRBV5-1,TRBD1,TGCGCCAGCAGCTTCTTGGGACAGGGGTCCTACGAGCAGTACTTC,CASSFLGQGSYEQYF
TRBJ1-1,NA,TRBV29-1,NA,NA,CSVGQGTVGFF
TRBJ1-2,NA,TRBV28,NA,TGTGCCAGCAGTTTATCCGCCGGGACGGTGATCTATGGCTACACCTTC,CASSLSAGTVIYGYTF
TRBJ2-7,NA,TRBV7-6,TRBD2,TGTGCCAGCAGCTTAGCTAGCGGGACGAACTACGAGCAGTACTTC,CASSLASGTNYEQYF
TRBJ1-1,few,TRBV29-1,NA,TGCAGCGTTGTCTCCGGGGGAAACACTGAAGCTTTCTTT,CSVVSGGNTEAFF
TRBJ1-5,NA,TRBV28,NA,TGTGCCAGCAGTTTAAAACAGCCCTATAGCAATCAGCCCCAGCATTTT,CASSLKQPYSNQPQHF
TRBJ2-1,NA,TRBV25-1,NA,TGTGCCAGCGTAGACAATGAGCAGTTCTTC,CASVDNEQFF
TRBJ2-2,NA,TRBV19,TRBD2,TGTGCCAGCACACGAGCGGGAGTTGACACCGGGGAGCTGTTTTTT,CASTRAGVDTGELFF
TRBJ1-1,once,TRBV27,TRBD1,TGTGCCAGCAGTTGGGGGACAGGGTTATCCCCGACGAACACTGAAGCTTTCTTT,CASSWGTGLSPTNTEAFF
TRBJ2-7,NA,TRBV5-1,TRBD1,TGCGCCAGCAGCTTGTGGACAGGGGGAGAGCAGTACTTC,CASSLWTGGEQYF
TRBJ1-2,NA,TRBV19,NA,TGTGCCAGTAGTACGGCCGGGACCTCCTATGGCTACACCTTC,CASSTAGTSYGYTF
TRBJ2-7,NA,TRBV4-1,TRBD1,TGCGCCAGCAGCCAGGGGACAGGTCCGACCTACGAGCAGTACTTC,CASSQGTGPTYEQYF
TRBJ1-2,NA,TRBV2,NA,TGTGCCAGCAGTGTCAGGGTTGGCTACACCTTC,CASSVRVGYTF
TRBJ2-1,NA,TRBV4-1,TRBD2,TGCGCCAGCAGCCCCCTCGGCGGGAGAATGGATGAGCAGTTCTTC,CASSPLGGRMDEQFF
TRBJ2-4,NA,TRBV28,NA,TGTGCCAGCAGTCCACCAGGGATTGCCAAAAACATTCAGTACTTC,CASSPPGIAKNIQYF
TRBJ2-1,few,TRBV27,NA,TGTGCCAGCAGTTTAGGGGTTAGCAATGAGCAGTTCTTC,CASSLGVSNEQFF
TRBJ2-1,NA,TRBV2,NA,TGTGCCAGCATTGGTGCGAGCCAATACAATGAGCAGTTCTTC,CASIGASQYNEQFF
TRBJ2-1,once,TRBV6-4,TRBD2,TGTGCCAGCAGCTCGGGAGGGGACAATGAGCAGTTCTTC,CASSSGGDNEQFF
TRBJ2-7,NA,TRBV7-9,NA,TGTGCCAGCAGCCCGCCCTCAACGTCGGGGAGAGAGCAGTACTTC,CASSPPSTSGREQYF
TRBJ2-5,NA,TRBV19,TRBD2,TGTGCCAGTAGCCCCCGGACTAGCGGCCAAGAGACCCAGTACTTC,CASSPRTSGQETQYF
TRBJ2-1,NA,TRBV19,TRBD1,TGTGCCAGTAGCCCCGGGACAGGGAGCTACAATGAGCAGTTCTTC,CASSPGTGSYNEQFF
TRBJ1-2,once,TRBV2,TRBD1,TGTGCCAGCAGTGAATCCCGACAGGGGGCAGGGGGCTACACCTTC,CASSESRQGAGGYTF
TRBJ2-2,NA,TRBV27,TRBD2,TGTGCCAGCAGTTACCAGCCTAGCGGGGGGGAGCTGTTTTTT,CASSYQPSGGELFF
TRBJ2-7,once,TRBV5-6,NA,TGTGCCAGCAGCTCTCTTTACGAGCAGTACTTC,CASSSLYEQYF
TRBJ2-7,NA,TRBV30,NA,TGTGCCTGGAGTGACCTGTCTCGCTACGAGCAGTACTTC,CAWSDLSRYEQYF
TRBJ2-4,NA,TRBV19,NA,TGTGCCAGTAGTGATACCGACGGCAACATTCAGTACTTC,CASSDTDGNIQYF
TRBJ2-1,NA,TRBV7-2,TRBD1,TGTGCCAGCAGCTCAATGGGACAGGGTACCAATGAGCAGTTCTTC,CASSSMGQGTNEQFF
TRBJ2-7,NA,TRBV7-9,NA,TGTGCCAGCAGCCCCATAGGGGGGAGTTCAGACGAGCAGTACTTC,CASSPIGGSSDEQYF
TRBJ2-5,NA,TRBV4-2,NA,TGTGCCAGCAGCCGGGGTACAGCTACAGAAGAGACCCAGTACTTC,CASSRGTATEETQYF
TRBJ1-2,NA,TRBV6-1,NA,TGTGCCAGCAGCTACAGCGGGGGGGTTGGACCCTTC,CASSYSGGVGPF
TRBJ1-2,NA,TRBV30,NA,TGTGCCTGGAGTGTATCCCCAACTTATGGCTACACCTTC,CAWSVSPTYGYTF